This T cell receptor beta chain was captured by sequencing in a study of HIV-infected patients and healthy controls. This clonotype showed up many times. One entry per CDR3 protein results from TCRdb running MiXCR on the 5' RACE reads. Among around 18,000 distinct CDR3 sequences listed, roughly 15% were seen once. Trimming left V 2 bases short and J 6 bases short, with 18 bases between. The CDR3 contains 16 residues. Germline values: CDR1 MDHEN, CDR2 SYDVKM. Sequencing was carried out using CD8+ T cells from blood. The chain combines TRBV28 with TRBJ2-3; D possibly matches TRBD1 or TRBD2 (5 bases each). This sequence originates from a human donor in good health. This CDR3 is CASSLPVRPGRDTQYF. CDR3 in DNA: TGTGCCAGCAGTTTACCTGTGCGGCCGGGGCGGGATACGCAGTATTTT.